These 24 T cell receptor beta chains were all obtained from the same sample, sequenced in a study of cytomegalovirus exposure and HLA in healthy donors. The PCR contained 60 Vbeta and 13 Jbeta primers. Assay: immunoSEQ multiplex PCR; the TCRdb copy retains only in-frame clones and omits some. The top ten clones hold 2.8% of a sample with some 140,000 clones, 60% to 75% of them seen once. The source material was PBMCs. Receptors originate from a young man in good health and CMV-seronegative.

With regard to this clone: One junction end disagrees with the germline gene, perhaps due to a read error. The V gene is TRBV6-1, the J gene TRBJ1-5, with 7 bases that match TRBD1. The CDR3 runs to 15 residues. Germline V gene data show CDR1 as MNHNS and CDR2 as SASEGT. The CDR3 spells CASSDHWTGNRPQHF. CDR3 nucleotide sequence: TGTGCCAGCAGTGACCACTGGACAGGCAATCGGCCCCAGCATTTT.

About this clone itself: An end of the junction differs from the germline gene, which may be a read error. The chain uses TRBV28 and TRBJ1-2, with 12 bases lining up with TRBD1. Germline CDR1 is MDHEN and CDR2 is SYDVKM. The CDR3 is made up of 16 amino acids. The CDR3 loop reads CASNLSGTGGTYGYTF. CDR3 coding DNA: TGTGCCAGCAATTTAAGTGGGACAGGGGGCACGTATGGCTACACCTTC.

The V call is TRBV7-9, the J call TRBJ2-3, with D uncertain. The V gene's germline CDR1 is SEHNR and CDR2 FQNEAQ (reference sequence). CDR3 size: 15 residues. V was shortened by 3 bases and J by 6 bases, with 16 bases between the two germline ends. For the CDR3, the DNA is TGTGCCAGCAGCTTTTCTAGTGAAGTAACGGATACGCAGTATTTT. Amino acids: CASSFSSEVTDTQYF. Combining the CDR3 with reference TRBV7-9 and TRBJ2-3 gives the whole variable domain DTGVSQNPRHKITKRGQNVTFRCDPISEHNRLYWYRQTLGQGPEFLTYFQNEAQLEKSRLLSDRFSAERPKGSFSTLEIQRTEQGDSAMYLCASSFSSEVTDTQYFGPGTRLTVL.

The genes are TRBV27 and TRBJ2-7; tentative D call: TRBD1 (8 bases). The ends were cut back, 7 bases at V and 1 base at J, with 11 bases in the middle. Germline loops: CDR1 MNHEY, CDR2 SMNVEV (reference sequence). CDR3 length equals 13 residues. The CDR3 is CASKQGGSYEQYF. The CDR3 nucleotides read TGTGCCAGCAAACAGGGGGGGTCCTACGAGCAGTACTTC.

V is TRBV15 and J is TRBJ1-1; TRBD1 matches 9 bases. The V gene's germline CDR1 is LNHNV and CDR2 YYDKDF (reference sequence). The CDR3 is 16 residues long. V trimming: 0 bases; J trimming: 2 bases; junction bases outside the gene matches: 4. CDR3 DNA sequence: TGTGCCACCAGCAGAGATAGGACAGGGGCAAACACTGAAGCTTTCTTT. Amino acid sequence: CATSRDRTGANTEAFF.

The chain recombines TRBV4-2 with TRBJ2-3, with TRBD2 matching over 8 bases. The germline CDR1 and CDR2 sequences are LGHNA and YNFKEQ. The CDR3 spans 16 residues. V trimming: 4 bases; J trimming: 6 bases; junction bases outside the gene matches: 12. The CDR3 loop reads CASSPRGGGHEDTQYF. DNA for the CDR3: TGTGCCAGCAGCCCCCGTGGCGGGGGGCACGAGGATACGCAGTATTTT.

A note on this clone: Sequence at one end of the junction differs from germline and may be a read error. The chain carries TRBV4-1 and TRBJ1-6; a weak D match, TRBD1 (6 bases). This CDR3 has 15 residues. CDR1 and CDR2 from the germline V gene are MGHRA and YSYEKL. The CDR3 spells CASSQATGYYSPLHF. The CDR3 DNA reads as TGCGCCAGCAGCCAAGCGACAGGCTATTATTCACCCCTCCACTTT.

The genes are TRBV7-2 and TRBJ2-2, with D maybe TRBD1 (8 bases). This CDR3 is 16 amino acids long. Germline assignment: CDR1 SGHTA and CDR2 FQGNSA. The V end lost 5 bases, the J end lost 6 bases, and 19 bases lay between the germline ends. CDR3 in DNA: TGTGCCAGCAGCACCCAACAGGGGGGGTCAGCCGGGGAGCTGTTTTTT. Protein product: CASSTQQGGSAGELFF. Filled out from reference TRBV7-2 and TRBJ2-2, the complete variable domain reads GAGVSQSPSNKVTEKGKDVELRCDPISGHTALYWYRQSLGQGLEFLIYFQGNSAPDKSGLPSDRFSAERTGGSVSTLTIQRTQQEDSAVYLCASSTQQGGSAGELFFGEGSRLTVL.

This clone was observed a single time. J is TRBJ2-3 and V is TRBV7-3, with D hard to call. The CDR3 runs 14 residues. Trimming stripped 2 bases from V and 1 base from J, with 7 bases between. Germline V gene sequence: CDR1 SGHTA, CDR2 FQGTGA. The CDR3, as DNA: TGTGCCAGCAGCTTATTGACTGGCACAGATACGCAGTATTTT. Amino acids: CASSLLTGTDTQYF.

The chain uses TRBV5-1 and TRBJ1-2; perhaps TRBD1 as D (5 bases). This CDR3 has 15 amino acids. Germline lookup yields CDR1 SGHRS and CDR2 YFSETQ. V was trimmed by 3 bases and J by 3 bases, leaving 15 bases between them. This CDR3 is CASSWGGSRDYGYTF. The CDR3 region has the DNA TGCGCCAGCAGCTGGGGGGGAAGCAGGGACTATGGCTACACCTTC.

There are a few counts of this clone. The rearrangement links TRBV5-1 to TRBJ1-2; 11 bases line up with TRBD1. The CDR3 sequence is 15 residues long. CDR1 SGHRS and CDR2 YFSETQ come from the germline V gene. The trim removed 4 bases at V and 6 bases at J, leaving 8 bases unmatched. The CDR3 spells CASSDPGQGVHGYTF. The CDR3 DNA reads TGCGCCAGCAGCGATCCGGGACAGGGGGTACATGGCTACACCTTC.

The chain has TRBV19 and TRBJ2-7, with TRBD2 matching over 7 bases. The CDR3 is 14 amino acids. The V and J ends lost 3 bases and 4 bases, in that order; junction bases with no gene match: 6. CDR1 and CDR2 from the germline V gene are LNHDA and SQIVND (reference sequence). CDR3 in amino acids: CASSMRGFPYEQYF. In nucleotides, the CDR3 is TGTGCCAGTAGTATGCGGGGGTTTCCTTACGAGCAGTACTTC. Variable domain in full (rest from reference TRBV19 and TRBJ2-7): DGGITQSPKYLFRKEGQNVTLSCEQNLNHDAMYWYRQDPGQGLRLIYYSQIVNDFQKGDIAEGYSVSREKKESFPLTVTSAQKNPTAFYLCASSMRGFPYEQYFGPGTRLTVT.

CDR3 sequence: CASSLRSGGDREETQYF. The CDR3 DNA follows: TGTGCCAGCAGCTTAAGATCCGGGGGGGATCGGGAAGAGACCCAGTACTTC. The rearrangement links TRBV7-6 to TRBJ2-5; 8 bases fit TRBD2. V lost 2 bases, J lost 3 bases, and 11 bases stayed unmatched. The CDR3 runs 17 residues. Per the germline V gene, CDR1 is SGHVS and CDR2 is FNYEAQ.

The chain joins TRBV29-1 to TRBJ2-7, with a tentative D call TRBD2 (5 bases). The CDR3 length is 11 residues. V lost 5 bases and J lost 3, with 8 bases in between. Germline V gene lookup returns CDR1 SQVTM and CDR2 ANQGSEA. The CDR3 DNA follows: TGCAGCGTTACTGACTACTACGAGCAGTACTTC. It is translated as CSVTDYYEQYF.

The chain carries TRBV5-5 and TRBJ2-3; TRBD1 matches at 9 bases. Per germline, CDR1 SGHKS and CDR2 YYEKEE (reference sequence). Trimming cost V 4 bases and J 1 base; bases outside gene matches: 4. The CDR3 spans 15 residues. The CDR3 loop reads CASSLWTGGTDTQYF. The CDR3 nucleotides are TGTGCCAGCAGCCTCTGGACAGGGGGCACAGATACGCAGTATTTT.

The J gene is TRBJ2-7, the V gene TRBV11-2; tentative D call: TRBD2 (5 bases). The germline gives CDR1 SGHAT, CDR2 FQNNGV. Trimming took 1 base from V and 3 from J, leaving 7 bases between them. There are 13 residues in the CDR3. The DNA of the CDR3 is TGTGCCAGCAGCTTAGGAGGGATCTACGAGCAGTACGTC. It is translated as CASSLGGIYEQYV.

This rearrangement joins TRBV7-9 to TRBJ2-1; 13 bases map to TRBD2. Per germline, CDR1 SEHNR and CDR2 FQNEAQ (reference sequence). V shed 2 bases, J shed 1 base, and the junction held 8 bases outside the gene matches. The CDR3 has 19 residues. In DNA form, the CDR3 reads TGTGCCAGCAGCTTACTAGGACTAGCGGGGGTAGGGTCCTACAATGAGCAGTTCTTC. As protein: CASSLLGLAGVGSYNEQFF. The full variable domain, in which reference TRBV7-9 and TRBJ2-1 provide the parts outside the CDR3, is DTGVSQNPRHKITKRGQNVTFRCDPISEHNRLYWYRQTLGQGPEFLTYFQNEAQLEKSRLLSDRFSAERPKGSFSTLEIQRTEQGDSAMYLCASSLLGLAGVGSYNEQFFGPGTRLTVL.

This clone has just one count. The chain uses TRBV11-1 and TRBJ2-3, with a possible D match to TRBD2 (6 bases). Germline V gene sequence: CDR1 SGHAT, CDR2 FQDESV (reference sequence). V was cut by 6 bases and J by 2 bases, with 15 bases left in between. CDR3 length: 15 residues. CDR3 residues: CASRPGTGLTDTQYF. Written as DNA, the CDR3 is TGTGCCAGCAGGCCCGGGACTGGACTCACAGATACGCAGTATTTT.

The chain employs TRBV7-3 and TRBJ2-7, with a tentative D call TRBD1 (6 bases). Germline-derived CDR1 and CDR2 are SGHTA and FQGTGA. V lost 2 bases and J 1 base, leaving 12 bases between the germline ends. This CDR3 region has 15 residues. This CDR3 reads CASSLAPGQSYEQYF. The CDR3 DNA sequence: TGTGCCAGCAGCTTAGCCCCCGGACAGTCCTACGAGCAGTACTTC.

The chain is built from TRBV28 and TRBJ1-5, with 7 bases lining up with TRBD1. This CDR3 is built from 15 residues. The V gene end was trimmed by 3 bases and the J gene end by 5 bases; junction bases not matched to a gene: 7. The germline gives CDR1 MDHEN, CDR2 SYDVKM. As DNA, the CDR3 is TGTGCCAGCAGTTTTGACAGGGATTGGGATCAGCCCCAGCATTTT. This gives the protein CASSFDRDWDQPQHF.

The V and J genes are TRBV2 and TRBJ2-1; TRBD2 matches 7 bases. The CDR3 runs to 15 residues. The junction had 5 bases not matched to a gene; V was cut back by 6 bases and J by 0 bases. Germline CDR1 and CDR2: SNHLY and FYNNEI. The CDR3: CASSESGNSYNEQFF. For the CDR3, the DNA is TGTGCCAGCAGCGAAAGCGGGAACTCCTACAATGAGCAGTTCTTC.

The chain has TRBV4-1 and TRBJ2-5, with TRBD2 matching 7 bases. CDR3 length: 17 amino acids. Germline V gene data show CDR1 as MGHRA and CDR2 as YSYEKL. With V trimmed by 4 bases and J by 3 bases, 14 bases remained unmatched. As DNA, the CDR3 is TGCGCCAGCAGCCCGCGATTGATCGGGACTAATAAAGAGACCCAGTACTTC. It is translated as CASSPRLIGTNKETQYF.

The gene calls are TRBV5-1 and TRBJ2-3, with 7 bases fitting TRBD2. CDR1 and CDR2 from the germline V gene are SGHRS and YFSETQ. Unmatched junction bases numbered 6, after V lost 0 bases and J lost 2 bases. This CDR3 contains 16 residues. As DNA, the CDR3 is TGCGCCAGCAGCTTGGATCGGGGGGAGACCACAGATACGCAGTATTTT. Protein sequence: CASSLDRGETTDTQYF.

The chain couples TRBV4-3 to TRBJ1-1, with TRBD1 identical over 7 bases. V shed 1 base and J 11 bases; nucleotides not matched to a gene: 7. Per germline, CDR1 LGHNA and CDR2 YSLEER. The CDR3 runs 13 residues. This chain's CDR3 is CASSQGRGYVAFF. The CDR3 DNA reads as TGCGCCAGCAGCCAAGGCAGGGGGTATGTGGCTTTCTTT.